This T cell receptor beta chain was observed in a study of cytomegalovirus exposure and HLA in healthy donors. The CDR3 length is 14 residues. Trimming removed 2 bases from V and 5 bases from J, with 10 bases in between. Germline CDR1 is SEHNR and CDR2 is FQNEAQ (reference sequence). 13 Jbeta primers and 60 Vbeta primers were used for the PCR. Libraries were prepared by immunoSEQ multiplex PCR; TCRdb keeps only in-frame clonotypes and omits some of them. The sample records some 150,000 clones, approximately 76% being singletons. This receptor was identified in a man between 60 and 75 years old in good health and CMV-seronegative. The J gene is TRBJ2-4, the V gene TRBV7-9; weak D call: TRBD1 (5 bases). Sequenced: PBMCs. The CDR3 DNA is TGTGCCAGCAGCTTACAGGGTCGGGAAAACATTCAGTACTTC. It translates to CASSLQGRENIQYF.